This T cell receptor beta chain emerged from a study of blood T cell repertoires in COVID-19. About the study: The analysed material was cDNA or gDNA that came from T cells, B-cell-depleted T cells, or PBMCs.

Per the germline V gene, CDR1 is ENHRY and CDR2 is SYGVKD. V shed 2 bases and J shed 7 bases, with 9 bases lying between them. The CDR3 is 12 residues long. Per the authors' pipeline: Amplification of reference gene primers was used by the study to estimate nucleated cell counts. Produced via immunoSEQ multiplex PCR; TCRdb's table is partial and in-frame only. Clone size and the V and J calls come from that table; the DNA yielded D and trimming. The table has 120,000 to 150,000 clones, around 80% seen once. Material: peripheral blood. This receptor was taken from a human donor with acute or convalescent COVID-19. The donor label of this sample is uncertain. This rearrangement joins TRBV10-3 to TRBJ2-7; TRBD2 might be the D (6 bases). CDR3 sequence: CAISEGGFEQYF. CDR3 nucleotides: TGTGCCATCAGTGAGGGGGGGTTTGAGCAGTACTTC.